The next 20 T cell receptor beta chains were all read from a single sample in a study of blood T cells in healthy people across ages. Alongside a J-beta primer mix, a sample-barcoded 5' primer served in a second PCR lasting 7 to 11 cycles. TCRdb used MiXCR to reprocess the 5' RACE reads, holding one entry per CDR3 protein. The table records approximately 350,000 distinct CDR3 sequences, about 55% of them present only once. Sequencing was performed on blood. These receptors came from a man aged 55 to 70 in good health.

The V and J genes are TRBV10-1 and TRBJ1-1; D is unclear. The CDR3 extends over 13 amino acids. Germline CDR1 WNHNN, CDR2 SYGVQD (reference sequence). V lost 3 bases and J lost 0, with 5 bases in between. This CDR3 reads CASSEKLNTEAFF. The CDR3 coding sequence is TGCGCCAGCAGTGAAAAGTTGAACACTGAAGCTTTCTTT.

The CDR3 sequence: CASSYSESEKLFF. CDR3 bases: TGTGCCAGCAGTTACTCTGAGAGTGAAAAACTGTTTTTT. The V and J genes are TRBV6-6 and TRBJ1-4; no reliable D call. CDR3 length: 13 residues. Trimming pared 0 bases from V and 7 bases from J, leaving 6 bases between. CDR1 and CDR2 (germline): MNHNY, SVGAGI (reference sequence).

The chain joins TRBV7-2 to TRBJ2-5, with 9 bases identical to TRBD2. The V and J ends lost 1 base and 2 bases, in that order; junction bases with no gene match: 5. Germline V gene data show CDR1 as SGHTA and CDR2 as FQGNSA. The CDR3 is 16 residues long. DNA of the CDR3: TGTGCCAGCAGCTTAGGTGTAGCGGGGGCGCAAGAGACCCAGTACTTC. It specifies CASSLGVAGAQETQYF.

The V call is TRBV7-6, the J call TRBJ2-1, with 8 bases lining up with TRBD1. Trimming at V came to 9 bases and at J to 1 base, leaving 8 bases not matched to a gene. Germline CDR1 reads SGHVS; CDR2 reads FNYEAQ. CDR3 length: 15 residues. The CDR3 DNA reads TGTGCCAGTAACGCAGGGGGCAAGTCCTACAATGAGCAGTTCTTC. This translates into CASNAGGKSYNEQFF.

The chain uses TRBV12-5 and TRBJ2-1; possible D gene TRBD2, 7 bases. TRBJ2-7 matches the DNA end more closely, so the J call is doubtful. The CDR3 loop spans 17 amino acids. The germline V gene encodes CDR1 LGHNT and CDR2 FRNRAP. Written as DNA, the CDR3 is TGTGCTAGTGGTTTGGGGGAGGGGGGAGGCTCCTACAATGAGCAGTACTTC. Its protein product is CASGLGEGGGSYNEQYF.

This clonotype was seen a few times. The gene calls are TRBV29-1 and TRBJ2-5; no reliable D call. V was clipped by 5 bases and J by 1 base, with 5 bases between them. CDR1 is SQVTM, CDR2 ANQGSEA, per germline. The CDR3 totals 11 residues. The CDR3, as DNA: TGCAGCGTTCCCCGCCAAGAGACCCAGTACTTC. Its translation is CSVPRQETQYF.

This clonotype was detected only a few times. The gene calls are TRBV7-6 and TRBJ2-3; 9 bases are a match to TRBD2. This CDR3 comprises 17 residues. Germline V gene lookup returns CDR1 SGHVS and CDR2 FNYEAQ. With V trimmed by 1 base and J by 8 bases, 13 bases remained unmatched. The CDR3 DNA is TGTGCCAGCAGCTTAGAGGCCGGGACTAGCCCCCCGGTTACGCAGTATTTT. Translating it yields CASSLEAGTSPPVTQYF.

The chain employs TRBV5-1 and TRBJ2-3; 12 bases are a match to TRBD1. CDR3 length: 15 amino acids. Germline V gene data show CDR1 as SGHRS and CDR2 as YFSETQ. Unmatched junction bases numbered 6, after V lost 3 bases and J lost 7 bases. The CDR3 bases are TGCGCCAGCAGCTCTGGGACAGGGGGCGCGAATACGCAGTATTTT. Translated: CASSSGTGGANTQYF. The whole variable domain, filled in from reference TRBV5-1 and TRBJ2-3, reads KAGVTQTPRYLIKTRGQQVTLSCSPISGHRSVSWYQQTPGQGLQFLFEYFSETQRNKGNFPGRFSGRQFSNSRSEMNVSTLELGDSALYLCASSSGTGGANTQYFGPGTRLTVL.

The V call is TRBV2, the J call TRBJ1-4, with D possibly being TRBD1 (6 bases). Germline values: CDR1 SNHLY, CDR2 FYNNEI. V was pared by 8 bases and J by 8 bases, with 12 bases between. The length of the CDR3 is 12 residues. The CDR3 is CASAGDSEKLFF. The CDR3, as DNA: TGTGCCAGCGCAGGGGATTCGGAAAAACTGTTTTTT.

This clonotype appeared once. The chain recombines TRBV7-2 with TRBJ1-5; 8 positions match TRBD1. Unmatched junction bases numbered 12, after V lost 3 bases and J lost 2 bases. CDR1 is SGHTA, CDR2 FQGNSA, per germline. This CDR3 contains 18 residues. The CDR3 here is CASSFIWAGQGGNQPQHF. The CDR3 nucleotides are TGTGCCAGCAGCTTCATTTGGGCAGGACAGGGCGGCAATCAGCCCCAGCATTTT. The variable domain in full, with the rest retrieved from reference TRBV7-2 and TRBJ1-5, is GAGVSQSPSNKVTEKGKDVELRCDPISGHTALYWYRQSLGQGLEFLIYFQGNSAPDKSGLPSDRFSAERTGGSVSTLTIQRTQQEDSAVYLCASSFIWAGQGGNQPQHFGDGTRLSIL.

The chain employs TRBV6-2 or TRBV6-3 and TRBJ2-7; perhaps TRBD1 as D (7 bases). Trimming stripped 5 bases from V and 3 bases from J, with 17 bases between. The CDR3 has 15 amino acids. In germline, CDR1 is MNHEY, CDR2 SVGEGT. Here the CDR3 DNA reads TGTGCCAGCAGTCAACAGGGGACCGGGGGCTACGAGCAGTACTTC. It is translated as CASSQQGTGGYEQYF.

This clonotype appeared a few times. V and J are TRBV6-1 and TRBJ2-1; 11 bases agree with TRBD2. Germline V gene lookup returns CDR1 MNHNS and CDR2 SASEGT. The ends lost 3 bases at V and 9 bases at J; junction bases unmatched: 10. CDR3 size: 16 residues. CDR3 loop: CASSEALAGGNGEQFF. Written as DNA, the CDR3 is TGTGCCAGCAGTGAGGCCCTAGCGGGGGGTAACGGTGAGCAGTTCTTC.

The chain links TRBV27 to TRBJ2-3, with 13 bases that match TRBD2. This CDR3 spans 16 amino acids. J lost 4 bases, V lost 3 bases, and 4 bases had no gene match. Per germline, CDR1 MNHEY and CDR2 SMNVEV (reference sequence). The CDR3 coding sequence is TGTGCCAGCAGTTTGACTAGCGGGAGGAGGTCAGATACGCAGTATTTT. This encodes CASSLTSGRRSDTQYF.

The genes are TRBV28 and TRBJ2-6, with 9 bases lining up with TRBD1. Germline lookup yields CDR1 MDHEN and CDR2 SYDVKM. V gave up 7 bases and J gave up 3 bases; unmatched junction bases: 4. This CDR3 region has 15 residues. The CDR3, as DNA: TGTGCCAGCATCGGGACAGGGAATGGGGCCAACGTCCTGACTTTC. Its translation is CASIGTGNGANVLTF. Looking up the rest from reference TRBV28 and TRBJ2-6 gives the full variable domain: DVKVTQSSRYLVKRTGEKVFLECVQDMDHENMFWYRQDPGLGLRLIYFSYDVKMKEKGDIPEGYSVSREKKERFSLILESASTNQTSMYLCASIGTGNGANVLTFGAGSRLTVL.

The chain links TRBV20-1 to TRBJ2-4, with 12 bases matching TRBD2. The DNA end is more similar to TRBJ2-7, so the J call may be wrong. Germline V gives CDR1 DFQATT, CDR2 SNEGSKA (reference sequence). This CDR3 has 14 residues. In nucleotides, the CDR3 is TGCAGTGCCCTCGATCTAGCGGGGGGGCACGAGCAGTACTTC. It codes for CSALDLAGGHEQYF.

The V gene is TRBV13, the J gene TRBJ1-1; unclear D gene. Germline lookup yields CDR1 PRHDT and CDR2 FYEKMQ (reference sequence). The CDR3 contains 13 residues. With 0 bases removed from V and 11 bases from J, the gap between germline ends came to 13 bases. The CDR3 bases are TGTGCCAGCAGCTTAGGTTCGGGGTTTGGGGCTTTCTTT. It encodes CASSLGSGFGAFF.

As DNA, the CDR3 is TGTGCCAGCAGGTGGCAGAGCAATAACATTCAGTACTTC. This encodes CASRWQSNNIQYF. The rearrangement uses TRBV27 and TRBJ2-4; D unresolved. There are 13 residues in the CDR3. Germline CDR1 MNHEY, CDR2 SMNVEV (reference sequence). The V and J ends lost 6 bases and 7 bases respectively, with 13 bases between them.

The V and J genes are TRBV12-5 and TRBJ2-5; 7 bases fit TRBD1. This CDR3 comprises 14 residues. Germline V gene sequence: CDR1 LGHNT, CDR2 FRNRAP. Trimming cost V 5 bases and J 1 base; bases outside gene matches: 4. The CDR3 region has the DNA TGTGCTAGTGGTCTTGGACAGGCCCAAGAGACCCAGTACTTC. Translating it yields CASGLGQAQETQYF.

This chain uses TRBV7-2 with TRBJ2-4, with D tentatively TRBD1 or TRBD2 (5 bases each). Germline-derived CDR1 and CDR2 are SGHTA and FQGNSA. Trimming pared 5 bases from V and 8 bases from J, leaving 10 bases between. The CDR3 spans 12 residues. The CDR3 here is CASSARDDIQYF. The CDR3 DNA is TGTGCCAGCAGCGCCCGGGACGACATTCAGTACTTC.

The chain has TRBV4-1 and TRBJ1-1; D is unresolved. Germline CDR1 is MGHRA and CDR2 is YSYEKL. This CDR3 has 12 amino acids. Trimming removed 5 bases from V and 3 bases from J, with 7 bases in between. Here the CDR3 DNA reads TGCGCCAGCAGCACTCGGGACACTGAAGCTTTCTTT. Translated, it gives CASSTRDTEAFF.